This record concerns one T cell receptor beta chain sequence. This entry is derived from a study of Ad26.COV2.S vaccination and SARS-CoV-2 variants. Repertoires were generated with immunoSEQ multiplex PCR, while TCRdb's copy carries only in-frame clones and drops some. The data contain 500,000 or so clones, about 88% of them singletons. Stated treatment: approximately 18 received Ad26.COV2.S at low or high dose, single or two shots; 5 received placebo; per-sample allocation not given. Material that was analyzed had been drawn on day 63 after the first vaccine or placebo injection. V lost 0 bases to trimming and J lost 7 bases, with 13 bases between them. This CDR3 region has 16 residues. Germline V gene lookup returns CDR1 LGHNA and CDR2 YNFKEQ.

Sequences were derived from peripheral blood, sampled in a trial of Ad26.COV2.S vaccine versus placebo. The V and J genes are TRBV4-2 and TRBJ1-6; D is perhaps TRBD1 (6 bases). The origin of this receptor is a person between 18 and 59 years old who received the Ad26.COV2.S COVID-19 vaccine or a placebo. The CDR3 reads CASSQEARGGNSPLHF. The CDR3 DNA reads TGTGCCAGCAGCCAAGAGGCCAGGGGAGGGAATTCACCCCTCCACTTT.